Below are 2 T cell receptor beta chains sequenced from a single sample in a study of T cells in Graves' hyperthyroidism and ophthalmopathy. TCR beta CDR3 regions were amplified from RNA. When the TCR CDR3 underwent first-round RT-PCR, the HTBI primer set was used. TCRdb reprocessed the multiplex PCR reads with MiXCR, giving one entry per CDR3 protein. The sample includes about 380,000 distinct CDR3 sequences, approximately 17% of them seen just once. Sequenced material: blood. The source of these receptors is a man between 18 and 35 years old with Graves' ophthalmopathy.

Only a few counts were recorded for this clonotype. The chain is built from TRBV28 and TRBJ1-5; 8 nucleotides line up with TRBD1. The V gene end was trimmed by 5 bases and the J gene end by 4 bases; junction bases not matched to a gene: 4. This CDR3 region has 14 residues. Germline CDR1 and CDR2: MDHEN and SYDVKM. The CDR3 spells CASSPGGWNQPQHF. CDR3 nucleotides: TGTGCCAGCAGTCCAGGGGGCTGGAATCAGCCCCAGCATTTT.

This clonotype was picked up a small number of times. This rearrangement joins TRBV20-1 to TRBJ2-7; D gene ambiguous. This CDR3 contains 15 residues. CDR1 and CDR2 (germline): DFQATT, SNEGSKA (reference sequence). V was pared by 0 bases and J by 1 base, with 13 bases between. CDR3 in amino acids: CSARDTQGKSYEQYF. As DNA, the CDR3 is TGCAGTGCTAGAGATACCCAAGGGAAATCCTACGAGCAGTACTTC.